Each of the 17 T cell receptor beta chains below was sequenced from the same sample in a study of type 1 regulatory T cells. One entry per CDR3 protein, called by TCRdb with MiXCR from the reads. The sample has 75,000 to 100,000 distinct CDR3 sequences; roughly a third are singletons. Sequenced material: CD4+ T cells, either the whole sample or a sorted fraction (not recorded which). All receptors come from a human donor in good health.

J is TRBJ2-4 and V is TRBV23-1; D remains ambiguous. TRBV23-1 falls under the ORF class, with uncertain function. Trimming stripped 3 bases from V and 3 bases from J, with 18 bases between. There are 17 residues in the CDR3. As DNA, the CDR3 is TGCGCCAGCAGTCATGCCAAATCGAAGATGGGCAAAAACATTCAGTACTTC. Translation gives CASSHAKSKMGKNIQYF.

The V call is TRBV5-8, the J call TRBJ2-1; D remains unclear. V dropped 0 bases and J dropped 9 bases, with 19 bases sitting between them. The CDR3 extends over 16 amino acids. Germline assignment: CDR1 SGHTS and CDR2 YDEGEE. CDR3 in DNA: TGTGCCAGCAGCTTGGTAGGCAGGACGCGCACGGGTGAGCAGTTCTTC. Its translation is CASSLVGRTRTGEQFF.

The V call is TRBV20-1, the J call TRBJ2-1, with 13 positions matching TRBD2. Germline lookup yields CDR1 DFQATT and CDR2 SNEGSKA (reference sequence). V was pared by 0 bases and J by 4 bases, with 12 bases of the junction left unmatched. The CDR3 is 19 amino acids. CDR3 sequence: CSARDPELAGGLAYNEQFF. CDR3 nucleotide sequence: TGCAGTGCTAGAGACCCGGAACTAGCGGGAGGGCTTGCTTACAATGAGCAGTTCTTC.

The V and J genes are TRBV12-3 or TRBV12-4 and TRBJ2-1; no firm D call. This CDR3 region has 13 residues. V gave up 3 bases and J gave up 7 bases, with 10 bases separating them. The CDR3 DNA reads TGTGCCAGCAGTTTCTCGGAAGGGAATGAGCAGTTCTTC. It yields the protein CASSFSEGNEQFF.

This clonotype has more than one count but fewer than ten. The chain combines TRBV29-1 with TRBJ2-7; D gene uncertain. This CDR3 is built from 10 residues. Trimming stripped 4 bases from V and 2 bases from J, with 3 bases between. CDR1 and CDR2 from the germline V gene are SQVTM and ANQGSEA. CDR3 DNA: TGCAGCGTTGGGACCTACGAGCAGTACTTC. Encoded protein: CSVGTYEQYF.

At least ten counts were recorded for this clonotype. The chain carries TRBV3-1 and TRBJ2-1, with 7 bases aligning to TRBD2. After removal of 0 bases from V and 2 bases from J, the junction contained 1 base not matched to a gene. The CDR3 runs to 15 residues. CDR1 and CDR2 (germline): LGHDT, YNNKEL (reference sequence). In DNA form, the CDR3 reads TGTGCCAGCAGCCAAGAGGCGGGAGCCTACAATGAGCAGTTCTTC. This gives the protein CASSQEAGAYNEQFF.

This clonotype was found a few times. This chain connects TRBV20-1 to TRBJ2-4; D is ambiguous. CDR3 length: 15 amino acids. Germline lookup yields CDR1 DFQATT and CDR2 SNEGSKA (reference sequence). The V gene lost 3 bases and the J gene lost 1 base, with 13 bases spanning the gap. CDR3 sequence reads: CSARLGRRAKNIQYF. CDR3 DNA sequence: TGCAGTGCTAGGCTGGGTCGGCGGGCCAAAAACATTCAGTACTTC.

V and J are TRBV7-2 and TRBJ1-6; D gene uncertain. CDR3 size: 14 residues. V was shortened by 1 base and J by 10 bases, with 11 bases between the two germline ends. Germline loops: CDR1 SGHTA, CDR2 FQGNSA. The CDR3 is CASSLGSSDSPLHF. The CDR3 bases are TGTGCCAGCAGCTTAGGGTCCAGCGACTCACCCCTCCACTTT.

This clonotype turned up a few times. The V gene is TRBV12-5, the J gene TRBJ2-7; 11 bases align to TRBD2. The CDR3 contains 15 residues. The V and J ends lost 0 bases and 5 bases, in that order; junction bases with no gene match: 3. CDR1 and CDR2 (germline): LGHNT, FRNRAP. CDR3 DNA sequence: TGTGCTAGTGGTTTGGTACTAGCGGGAGACCACGAGCAGTACTTC. This sequence encodes CASGLVLAGDHEQYF.

The rearrangement uses TRBV7-8 and TRBJ1-4; no clear D gene. V gave up 4 bases and J gave up 9 bases, with 12 bases separating them. The CDR3 contains 13 residues. Germline lookup yields CDR1 SGHVS and CDR2 FQNEAQ. The CDR3 DNA reads as TGTGCCAGCAGCTCCCGGGTCCCGAAAAAACTGTTTTTT. It codes for CASSSRVPKKLFF.

This chain connects TRBV2 to TRBJ2-3; 8 bases fit TRBD2. The CDR3 sequence is 14 residues long. Germline V gene sequence: CDR1 SNHLY, CDR2 FYNNEI. Trimming took 4 bases from V and 12 from J; bases not matched to a gene: 12. As DNA, the CDR3 is TGTGCCAGCAGTGTCTTCTTGGGGACTAGGAATCAGTATTTT. It is translated as CASSVFLGTRNQYF. The entire variable domain, with the rest obtained from reference TRBV2 and TRBJ2-3, is as follows: EPEVTQTPSHQVTQMGQEVILRCVPISNHLYFYWYRQILGQKVEFLVSFYNNEISEKSEIFDDQFSVERPDGSNFTLKIRSTKLEDSAMYFCASSVFLGTRNQYFGPGTRLTVL.

This clonotype occurred a few times. CDR3 in amino acids: CASSLGQGRDTQYF. CDR3 coding DNA: TGCGCCAGCAGCTTGGGACAGGGGCGAGATACGCAGTATTTT. This chain links TRBV5-1 with TRBJ2-3, with 8 bases matching TRBD1. Trimming cost V 0 bases and J 5 bases; bases outside gene matches: 2. This CDR3 has 14 amino acids. CDR1 is SGHRS and CDR2 is YFSETQ in the germline V gene.

Concerning this clonotype: Compared with germline, one end of the junction differs, possibly owing to a read error. The chain carries TRBV28 and TRBJ2-7; the match to TRBD2 covers 10 bases. This CDR3 has 16 residues. Germline CDR1 MDHEN, CDR2 SYDVKM. The CDR3 DNA sequence: TGTGTCAGCAGTTTTTCCGGGAGCGGGAGGGCCTACGAGCAGTACTTC. Protein product: CVSSFSGSGRAYEQYF.

The V call is TRBV15, the J call TRBJ2-3, with D perhaps TRBD2 (6 bases). The germline CDR1 and CDR2 sequences are LNHNV and YYDKDF (reference sequence). Trimming pared 2 bases from V and 6 bases from J, leaving 9 bases between. The CDR3 runs to 13 residues. CDR3 loop: CATSRQGGDTQYF. CDR3 nucleotides: TGTGCCACCAGCAGACAGGGAGGTGATACGCAGTATTTT.

The chain combines TRBV6-1 with TRBJ2-7, with TRBD1 identical over 12 bases. V was pared by 6 bases and J by 4 bases, with 7 bases of the junction left unmatched. Germline assignment: CDR1 MNHNS and CDR2 SASEGT. The CDR3 is made up of 15 amino acids. The CDR3 nucleotides are TGTGCCAGCAGAACTGGGACAGGGGGCTTGTACGAGCAGTACTTC. Protein product: CASRTGTGGLYEQYF.

This clonotype was observed a few times. The rearrangement uses TRBV6-2 or TRBV6-3 and TRBJ1-1, with D hard to call. The CDR3 covers 17 residues. Germline-derived CDR1 and CDR2 are MNHEY and SVGEGT. V lost 5 bases and J lost 0, with 19 bases in between. This CDR3 is CASSIGGSRFVNTEAFF. The CDR3 DNA follows: TGTGCCAGCAGTATCGGAGGATCTAGATTTGTGAACACTGAAGCTTTCTTT.

The rearrangement joins TRBV5-1 to TRBJ2-3; a possible D gene is TRBD2 (5 bases). V lost 0 bases and J 2 bases, leaving 13 bases between the germline ends. This CDR3 has 16 residues. Germline V gene data show CDR1 as SGHRS and CDR2 as YFSETQ. The CDR3 spells CASSLGKAGLTDTQYF. The DNA for the CDR3 is TGCGCCAGCAGCTTGGGTAAGGCGGGCCTCACAGATACGCAGTATTTT.